These 13 T cell receptor beta chains were sequenced from one sample in a study of T cells in Graves' hyperthyroidism and ophthalmopathy. The TCR beta CDR3 regions underwent amplification using RNA transcripts as the source. The HTBI primer set served for first-round RT-PCR of the TCR CDR3. TCRdb itself ran the multiplex PCR reads through MiXCR, one entry per CDR3 protein. The table has hundreds of thousands of distinct CDR3 sequences, approximately 24% seen once. The specimen was blood. The receptors were sampled from a woman aged 30 to 39 with Graves' ophthalmopathy.

This clonotype was detected ten times or more. This sequence joins TRBV7-9 and TRBJ1-2; no firm D call. CDR1 is SEHNR and CDR2 is FQNEAQ in the germline V gene (reference sequence). This CDR3 is 14 amino acids long. The germline V and J ends were trimmed by 0 bases and 4 bases, with 9 bases remaining between them. The CDR3, as DNA: TGTGCCAGCAGCTTAGCGGCGGAAACCTATGGCTACACCTTC. Its protein product is CASSLAAETYGYTF.

This clonotype showed up many times. The chain employs TRBV20-1 and TRBJ2-5, with 7 bases lining up with TRBD1. There are 12 residues in the CDR3. The V gene's germline CDR1 is DFQATT and CDR2 SNEGSKA (reference sequence). V lost 6 bases and J lost 5; bases outside the gene matches: 6. Here the CDR3 DNA reads TGCAGTGCAGAACAGGGGACGGAGACCCAGTACTTC. Its protein is CSAEQGTETQYF.

This clonotype was found many times. V and J are TRBV6-5 and TRBJ1-1, with D perhaps matching TRBD1 (6 bases). Trimming took 2 bases from V and 4 from J, leaving 20 bases between them. The V gene's germline CDR1 is MNHEY and CDR2 SVGAGI. This CDR3 spans 17 amino acids. In DNA form, the CDR3 reads TGTGCCAGCAGTTACCCAGGCGGCGGGGGCGCGGTCACTGAAGCTTTCTTT. It yields the protein CASSYPGGGGAVTEAFF.

The CDR3 DNA is TGTGCCAGCAGTTTATCCAATTCCGGCAGCTCTGGAAACACCATATATTTT. This gives the protein CASSLSNSGSSGNTIYF. The rearrangement uses TRBV6-5 and TRBJ1-3; D gene uncertain. This CDR3 region has 17 residues. The ends were cut back, 4 bases at V and 0 bases at J, with 16 bases in the middle. The germline CDR1 and CDR2 sequences are MNHEY and SVGAGI.

The chain uses TRBV27 and TRBJ2-7; 11 bases align to TRBD2. This CDR3 contains 15 residues. Unmatched junction bases numbered 6, after V lost 3 bases and J lost 5 bases. CDR1 is MNHEY and CDR2 is SMNVEV in the germline V gene (reference sequence). The CDR3 sequence is CASSFISGRADEQYF. The DNA of the CDR3 is TGTGCCAGCAGTTTCATTAGCGGGAGGGCCGACGAGCAGTACTTC.

The chain couples TRBV20-1 to TRBJ2-6; 7 bases fit TRBD1. The germline CDR1 and CDR2 sequences are DFQATT and SNEGSKA (reference sequence). There are 19 residues in the CDR3. The junction had 11 bases not matched to a gene; V was cut back by 0 bases and J by 0 bases. The CDR3, as DNA: TGCAGTGCTAGAGATTTCTGGGACAGATCTGACTCTGGGGCCAACGTCCTGACTTTC. It is translated as CSARDFWDRSDSGANVLTF.

This clonotype was seen many times. The V gene is TRBV6-1, the J gene TRBJ2-7; 12 bases line up with TRBD1. With 5 bases clipped from V and 7 bases from J, the junction kept 6 bases outside the gene matches. This CDR3 region has 14 residues. The V gene's germline CDR1 is MNHNS and CDR2 SASEGT. In nucleotides, the CDR3 is TGTGCCAGCAGTCCGGGACAGGGGGCGCGGGAGCAGTACTTC. Translating it yields CASSPGQGAREQYF.

This clonotype was observed at least ten times. This rearrangement joins TRBV13 to TRBJ2-7, with TRBD1 identical over 7 bases. CDR3 length equals 14 residues. Trimming took 3 bases from V and 4 from J; bases not matched to a gene: 6. CDR1 is PRHDT and CDR2 is FYEKMQ in the germline V gene (reference sequence). Here the CDR3 reads CASSFRDSRYEQYF. Here the CDR3 DNA reads TGTGCCAGCAGCTTTCGGGACAGTCGTTACGAGCAGTACTTC.

This rearrangement joins TRBV5-1 to TRBJ2-2; D uncertain. The CDR3 covers 14 residues. Germline loops: CDR1 SGHRS, CDR2 YFSETQ. V lost 0 bases to trimming and J lost 7 bases, with 10 bases between them. The CDR3 reads CASSLDTPGGELFF. CDR3 nucleotides: TGCGCCAGCAGCTTGGACACCCCAGGCGGGGAGCTGTTTTTT.

This clonotype was seen many times. The chain carries TRBV10-3 and TRBJ2-7, with 8 bases aligning to TRBD1. The CDR3 has 13 residues. The junction had 4 bases not matched to a gene; V was cut back by 7 bases and J by 2 bases. Germline CDR1 is ENHRY and CDR2 is SYGVKD. In nucleotides, the CDR3 is TGTGCCATCACCGAACAGGGGGCCTACGAGCAGTACTTC. The encoded protein is CAITEQGAYEQYF.

The chain is built from TRBV5-1 and TRBJ1-2, with D uncertain. V gave up 0 bases and J gave up 8 bases, with 11 bases separating them. Germline CDR1 and CDR2: SGHRS and YFSETQ. The CDR3 extends over 13 amino acids. CDR3 sequence (DNA): TGCGCCAGCAGCTTGGATTCATTCGGAGGCTACACCTTC. Its translation is CASSLDSFGGYTF. The full variable domain, in which reference TRBV5-1 and TRBJ1-2 provide the parts outside the CDR3, is KAGVTQTPRYLIKTRGQQVTLSCSPISGHRSVSWYQQTPGQGLQFLFEYFSETQRNKGNFPGRFSGRQFSNSRSEMNVSTLELGDSALYLCASSLDSFGGYTFGSGTRLTVV.

The chain is built from TRBV6-5 and TRBJ2-2; possible D gene TRBD1, 6 bases. Germline lookup yields CDR1 MNHEY and CDR2 SVGAGI. V dropped 4 bases and J dropped 5 bases, with 17 bases sitting between them. The CDR3 contains 16 residues. Here the CDR3 DNA reads TGTGCCAGCAGTTCCACCCCAGGGGCAAGGACCGGGGAGCTGTTTTTT. Translation gives CASSSTPGARTGELFF.

This clonotype has a count of ten or more. The genes are TRBV27 and TRBJ1-5, with D possibly TRBD1 on 5 matching bases. The V end lost 5 bases, the J end lost 4 bases, and 18 bases lay between the germline ends. This CDR3 is built from 16 residues. Germline V gene lookup returns CDR1 MNHEY and CDR2 SMNVEV (reference sequence). DNA of the CDR3: TGTGCCAGCAGTCTTCACCCCGGGACGGAAAATCAGCCCCAGCATTTT. Residues: CASSLHPGTENQPQHF.